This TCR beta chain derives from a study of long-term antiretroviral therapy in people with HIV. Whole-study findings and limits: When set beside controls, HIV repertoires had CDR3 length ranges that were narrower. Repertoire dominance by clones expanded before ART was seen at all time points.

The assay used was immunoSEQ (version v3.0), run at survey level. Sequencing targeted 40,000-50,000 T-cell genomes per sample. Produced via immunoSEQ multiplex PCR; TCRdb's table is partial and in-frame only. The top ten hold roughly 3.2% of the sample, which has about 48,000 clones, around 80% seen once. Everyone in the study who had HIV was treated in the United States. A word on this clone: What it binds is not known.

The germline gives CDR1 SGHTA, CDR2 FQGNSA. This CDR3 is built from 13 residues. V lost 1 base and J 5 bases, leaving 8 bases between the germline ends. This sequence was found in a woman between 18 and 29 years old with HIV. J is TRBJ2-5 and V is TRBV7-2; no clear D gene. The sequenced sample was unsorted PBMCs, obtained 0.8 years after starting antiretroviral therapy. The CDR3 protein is CASSLGPEETQYF. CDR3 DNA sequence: TGTGCCAGCAGCTTAGGCCCGGAGGAGACCCAGTACTTC.